The 15 T cell receptor beta chains in this list originate from one sample, sequenced in a study of T-cell reconstitution after alpha-beta-depleted transplantation in children. Preparation of the TCRbeta library involved a method that used unique molecular identifiers. TCRdb re-derived calls from the PCR reads in MiXCR, one entry per CDR3 protein. The sample shows around 250,000 distinct CDR3 sequences, around 9.6% of them seen only once. This specimen was PBMCs from the stem cell graft donor, taken from the stem cell graft. The receptors here all came from a human donor who donated a stem cell graft to a child with SCID.

This clonotype came up a few times. V usage is TRBV4-1 and J usage is TRBJ2-1, with D maybe TRBD2 (6 bases). Trimming stripped 0 bases from V and 7 bases from J, with 16 bases between. The germline V gene has CDR1 MGHRA and CDR2 YSYEKL. The CDR3 loop spans 16 amino acids. CDR3 sequence reads: CASSQEAGPVPNEQFF. The CDR3 nucleotides are TGCGCCAGCAGCCAAGAAGCGGGCCCCGTACCTAATGAGCAGTTCTTC.

This clonotype was detected a few times. This chain joins TRBV5-1 and TRBJ2-3; 10 positions match TRBD2. The V and J ends lost 0 bases and 6 bases, in that order; junction bases with no gene match: 4. CDR3 size: 15 residues. Germline V CDR1 and CDR2: SGHRS, YFSETQ. The CDR3 coding sequence is TGCGCCAGCAGCTTGGAGCGGGGGGGCCCTGATACGCAGTATTTT. The encoded protein is CASSLERGGPDTQYF.

V usage is TRBV10-3 and J usage is TRBJ2-5; 8 bases are shared with TRBD1. The germline V gene encodes CDR1 ENHRY and CDR2 SYGVKD. The J segment lost 5 bases and the V segment lost 4 bases, leaving 6 bases of the junction unmatched. The CDR3 consists of 14 residues. The CDR3 nucleotides read TGTGCCATCAGTGCCGGACAGGGTCGGGAGACCCAGTACTTC. Translated, it gives CAISAGQGRETQYF.

This clonotype was observed a handful of times. V and J are TRBV4-1 and TRBJ1-2; TRBD1 agrees at 12 bases. This CDR3 region has 15 residues. V trimming: 0 bases; J trimming: 8 bases; junction bases outside the gene matches: 4. CDR1 is MGHRA and CDR2 is YSYEKL in the germline V gene. The CDR3 is CASSQEGQGAPGYTF. Here the CDR3 DNA reads TGCGCCAGCAGCCAAGAGGGACAGGGGGCGCCGGGCTACACCTTC.

This clonotype was detected only a few times. The chain is built from TRBV9 and TRBJ2-7; D not resolved. The germline V gene has CDR1 SGDLS and CDR2 YYNGEE. The V gene lost 1 base and the J gene lost 3 bases, with 11 bases spanning the gap. The CDR3 is 14 residues long. The CDR3 DNA reads TGTGCCAGCAGCGTAAGCGTGGGGTTCTACGAGCAGTACTTC. Its translation is CASSVSVGFYEQYF. Full variable domain (remainder filled in from reference TRBV9 and TRBJ2-7): DSGVTQTPKHLITATGQRVTLRCSPRSGDLSVYWYQQSLDQGLQFLIQYYNGEERAKGNILERFSAQQFPDLHSELNLSSLELGDSALYFCASSVSVGFYEQYFGPGTRLTVT.

This sequence joins TRBV27 and TRBJ1-1; the match to TRBD1 covers 9 bases. Germline V gene data show CDR1 as MNHEY and CDR2 as SMNVEV (reference sequence). This CDR3 has 15 residues. With V trimmed by 2 bases and J by 0 bases, 1 base remained unmatched. In nucleotides, the CDR3 is TGTGCCAGCAGTTTAACAGGGGGCATGAACACTGAAGCTTTCTTT. Amino acid sequence: CASSLTGGMNTEAFF.

A remark on this clonotype: At one boundary the junction diverges from the germline segment, which might be a read error. The chain links TRBV7-2 to TRBJ2-7, with TRBD2 matching 10 bases. CDR1 is SGHTA and CDR2 is FQGNSA in the germline V gene. This CDR3 is built from 14 residues. CDR3 DNA: TGTGCCAGCAGCCTAACGCTAGCGGGGGCCCGTCGGGACTTC. Translation: CASSLTLAGARRDF. The full variable domain, in which reference TRBV7-2 and TRBJ2-7 provide the parts outside the CDR3, is GAGVSQSPSNKVTEKGKDVELRCDPISGHTALYWYRQSLGQGLEFLIYFQGNSAPDKSGLPSDRFSAERTGGSVSTLTIQRTQQEDSAVYLCASSLTLAGARRDFGPGTRLTVT.

The CDR3 coding sequence is TGTGCCAGCAGTTTTCGTCTCGGGGCTTCTAGCACAGATACGCAGTATTTT. This codes for CASSFRLGASSTDTQYF. The rearrangement links TRBV12-3 or TRBV12-4 to TRBJ2-3; D might be TRBD1 or TRBD2, each matching 5 bases. Trimming took 3 bases from V and 0 from J, leaving 16 bases between them. The CDR3 totals 17 residues.

The chain carries TRBV5-1 and TRBJ1-3; 9 bases are shared with TRBD1. This CDR3 spans 17 amino acids. J was trimmed by 3 bases and V by 2 bases; bases with no gene match: 9. Germline CDR1 reads SGHRS; CDR2 reads YFSETQ. CDR3 DNA: TGCGCCAGCAGCTTCGGCGGGACAGGGACCGGTGGAAACACCATATATTTT. It codes for CASSFGGTGTGGNTIYF.

There are a few counts of this clonotype. The J gene is TRBJ1-2, the V gene TRBV10-2; no firm D call. Deletions cut 3 bases from V and 6 bases from J, with 11 bases between. CDR3 length: 13 residues. Germline values: CDR1 WSHSY, CDR2 SAAADI. The CDR3 nucleotides read TGCGCCAGCAGTGATTTTAGGGATCATGGCTACACCTTC. The encoded protein is CASSDFRDHGYTF.

The table lists this clonotype with a few counts. The V call is TRBV4-1, the J call TRBJ2-7; D unresolved. CDR1 is MGHRA, CDR2 YSYEKL, per germline. Trimming cost V 5 bases and J 7 bases, with 15 bases left between them. This CDR3 is built from 13 residues. The CDR3 protein is CASSIRWAREQYF. CDR3 DNA sequence: TGCGCCAGCAGCATCAGGTGGGCGCGTGAGCAGTACTTC.

This clonotype was picked up a small number of times. The chain uses TRBV7-6 and TRBJ1-1; weak D call: TRBD1 (5 bases). CDR1 and CDR2 from the germline V gene are SGHVS and FNYEAQ. This CDR3 has 14 residues. V lost 5 bases and J lost 3, with 13 bases in between. CDR3 protein: CASSAAQGDTEAFF. In nucleotides, the CDR3 is TGTGCCAGCAGCGCCGCTCAAGGGGACACTGAAGCTTTCTTT.

The table lists this clonotype with many counts. The chain carries TRBV6-5 and TRBJ1-4; D is perhaps TRBD1 (6 bases). This CDR3 region has 14 residues. Looked up from germline, CDR1 is MNHEY and CDR2 is SVGAGI. V gave up 7 bases and J gave up 4 bases, with 13 bases separating them. The chain's CDR3 is CASTKRGVNEKLFF. The DNA of the CDR3 is TGTGCCAGCACCAAAAGGGGGGTTAATGAAAAACTGTTTTTT.

This clonotype was found a few times. The chain couples TRBV7-9 to TRBJ2-3; tentatively, D is TRBD2 (7 bases). The germline V gene encodes CDR1 SEHNR and CDR2 FQNEAQ (reference sequence). The V gene lost 8 bases and the J gene lost 3 bases, with 12 bases spanning the gap. The CDR3 runs 13 residues. For the CDR3, the DNA is TGTGCCAGCGCGGGGGCTTGGACAGATACGCAGTATTTT. Protein sequence: CASAGAWTDTQYF.

The chain has TRBV19 and TRBJ2-2, with TRBD1 identical over 9 bases. Germline loops: CDR1 LNHDA, CDR2 SQIVND (reference sequence). The CDR3 is 19 amino acids. V shed 0 bases, J shed 4 bases, and the junction held 12 bases outside the gene matches. CDR3 bases: TGTGCCAGTAGTATAGAAGGGGTAGGACAGGGGTACCCCACCGGGGAGCTGTTTTTT. Protein: CASSIEGVGQGYPTGELFF.